This TCR beta chain was captured by sequencing in a study of OX40 agonist ivuxolimab in advanced cancers. The study in broad terms: Ivuxolimab was an agonistic, fully human IgG2 monoclonal antibody directed against OX40 (CD134), a costimulatory receptor. Of the approximately 50 patients in dose escalation, some 20 had hepatocellular carcinoma, some 15 had melanoma, 9 had renal cell carcinoma and 9 had head and neck cancer. A male proportion of almost 85% and a mean age of 60 years, ranging from roughly 23 to 90, were recorded for the dose-escalation cohort. Peripheral TCRbeta sequencing aimed to test whether ivuxolimab altered TCR sequence diversity and caused clonal T-cell expansion. Intravenous ivuxolimab was administered to patients every 2 weeks at six dose levels: 0.01, 0.1, 0.3, 1.5, 3 and 10 mg/kg. The paper describes the monotherapy dose-escalation part (N = 52 patients) of the phase I trial of ivuxolimab. Partial responses occurred in three dose-escalation patients: two with cutaneous melanoma and one with hepatocellular carcinoma. Prior anti-PD-1, anti-PD-L1 or anti-CTLA-4 therapy was permitted, and 35% to 40% of dose-escalation patients had received checkpoint inhibitors. Results the study describes overall, beyond this receptor: At doses from 0.1 to 3.0 mg/kg, clonal expansion was seen in both CD4+ and CD8+ blood T cells between baseline and week 6. The antigen specificity of the peripheral T cells that underwent clonal expansion was not determined. Low levels of normalized T-cell clonal expansion were also seen in some patients who did not respond. After ivuxolimab, expanded clones were on average more numerous among CD8+ T cells than among CD4+ T cells. In the 0.1-3.0 mg/kg groups, partial responders had among the lowest normalized peripheral clonal expansion, particularly in CD8+ T cells.

Genomic DNA was extracted from sorted cells for sequencing of the TCRbeta CDR3 region. TCRbeta CDR3 regions were sequenced using the immunoSEQ Assay. In TCRdb, the immuneACCESS table is reduced to in-frame sequences with V and J assigned. These tables do not hold every clone; where another copy was compared, an unresolved V gene accounts for under half, and the others remain unexplained. For this sample the table gives roughly 3,100 clones, of which about 80% were detected only once. Together, the top ten hold approximately 36% of the sample. Patients with autoimmune disease history or receiving systemic immunosuppression were excluded from the trial. Peripheral blood for TCR sequencing was collected from all dose cohorts at baseline, on cycle 4 day 1, and on cycle 7 day 1. Samples were obtained from an open-label, multicenter, first-in-human phase I dose-escalation trial of ivuxolimab. Adults with locally advanced or metastatic head and neck squamous cell, hepatocellular, melanoma or renal cell carcinoma were enrolled in the trial. Before TCR sequencing, CD4+ and CD8+ T cells were separately sorted from peripheral blood.

The CDR3, cysteine through phenylalanine, is 17 amino acids long. Only CDR3 DNA remains: 51 bases, in frame from the first base. The junction shows trimming of 5 bases on V and 5 bases on J, plus 23 bases between the germline ends. For CDR1 and CDR2, the germline V gene (reference sequence) lists SEHNR and FQNEAQ. This clone was recorded a few times. Which antigen it targets is not known. The sample holds no much larger clone one base away, and base qualities are not on file. The TCR originated in an adult with an advanced solid tumor such as melanoma, head and neck, liver or kidney cancer. Sequencing used CD4+ or CD8+ T cells sorted from blood, obtained in a trial of the OX40 agonist ivuxolimab. The rearranged segments are TRBV7-9 and TRBJ2-3, with no D gene named confidently. The CDR3 here reads CASSPSLGKTPGDTQYF. The nucleotide sequence reads as follows: TGTGCCAGCAGCCCATCATTGGGTAAAACCCCCGGAGATACGCAGTATTTT.